This paragraph covers one T cell receptor (beta chain) sequence. Its antigen specificity is not known. The record has no base qualities; no much larger clone is one base away. The data are from a study of blood T cell repertoires in COVID-19 (TCRdb year 2020). In the study overall: The collaborator samples originated in the United States, Italy and Spain and spanned the acute and convalescent phases of COVID-19. The prospective study material was composed of cDNA or gDNA derived from T cells, B-cell-depleted T cells, or PBMCs. The dataset comprised deeply sampled blood TCRbeta repertoires from subjects exposed to, actively infected with, or recovered from COVID-19. A freely available public database, intended as a resource for researchers studying the immune response to SARS-CoV-2, is where the repertoires were released. The samples were drawn from two sources: the first 160 participants of the ongoing ImmuneRACE study, and 1,254 subjects contributed by 6 global collaborators. Sample metadata almost always included a de-identified subject ID, COVID-19 status, age in years and sex. Where available, HLA class I and class II types were obtained from metadata supplied by the sample provider rather than from assay-based typing. Study-level results and caveats: How much clinical and demographic metadata was included differed by source and by participant, and the metadata was provided uncurated.

TCRbeta CDR3 regions were amplified from genomic DNA by means of the immunoSEQ Assay, a bias-controlled multiplex PCR. Per the authors' processing: Nucleated cell counts per sample were estimated from amplification of reference gene primers within the assay. To quantify the absolute abundance of each unique TCRbeta CDR3 rearrangement, sequence reads were collapsed and filtered. For each sample, productive Simpson clonality was calculated as the square root of Simpson's diversity index across productive rearrangements. Drawn from immuneACCESS, this table holds only the in-frame rearrangements with V and J called that TCRdb kept. Clones are partly lost; checked studies trace under half to an unresolved V gene and leave the rest unexplained. For V, J and clone size, that table is used; D and trimming come from the DNA. For this sample the table gives 65,000 to 75,000 clones, of which roughly 80% were detected only once. The top ten clonotypes cover about 4.3% of the sample.

Each collaborating institution followed its own protocols to collect whole blood in K2EDTA tubes. For TCRbeta analysis, collaborators shipped samples as frozen whole blood, isolated PBMCs, or DNA extracted from either of those sample types. Between the V and J ends, shortened by 6 bases and 4 bases respectively, the junction contains 16 bases. For CDR1 and CDR2, the germline V gene lists MNHEY and SVGAGI. Counted from cysteine to phenylalanine, this CDR3 has 15 amino acids. Left in the record is the CDR3 DNA by itself, 45 bases read in frame from the first base. The chain employs TRBV6-5 and TRBJ2-1, with TRBD1 perhaps the D gene, on 6 matching bases. Material: peripheral blood. The clonotype originates from a woman aged 55-70 years with acute or convalescent COVID-19. The sequenced DNA: TGTGCCAGCAGCCTGCAGGGGTCCATATACAATGAGCAGTTCTTC. It is translated as CASSLQGSIYNEQFF.